The sequence of this T cell receptor (beta chain) was determined in a study of post-analysis software for immune sequencing data. A note on this clonotype: The antigen remains undetermined. The junction differs from germline at one of its ends, possibly a read error.

TCR beta cDNA libraries had unique molecular identifiers. TCRdb itself ran the PCR reads through MiXCR, one entry per CDR3 protein. The table includes about 820,000 distinct CDR3 sequences, around 53% detected once. Germline lookup yields CDR1 SGHTA and CDR2 FQGNSA. The CDR3 extends over 15 amino acids. Whole-study results and caveats: Relative to controls, patients had five TRBV segments at higher frequency, with TRBV5-6, TRBV5-1 and TRBV20-1 among these.

This chain uses TRBV7-2 with TRBJ2-1; TRBD1 or TRBD2 may be the D gene (6 bases each). This clonotype was sampled from a girl aged 10 to 17 with multiple sclerosis. Sequenced sample: blood. The CDR3 DNA reads as TGTGCCAGCAGCTTAGGAGGGGGGACCTACAATGAGCAGTGCTTC. Residues: CASSLGGGTYNEQCF.